This TCR beta chain derives from a study of PD-L1 blockade in urothelial cancer. Looked up from germline, CDR1 is SGHRS and CDR2 is YFSETQ. V shed 4 bases and J shed 4 bases, with 11 bases lying between them. The CDR3 sequence is 14 residues long. Urothelial carcinoma affected the patients, and it was locally advanced or metastatic. The assay was immunoSEQ multiplex PCR, and TCRdb's table has in-frame clones only and misses some. Of more than 45,000 clones listed, more than 70% are singletons. Sequencing used PBMCs, obtained around atezolizumab (anti-PD-L1) treatment. The chain joins TRBV5-1 to TRBJ1-4, with TRBD1 as a possible D gene (6 bases). The origin of this receptor is a man older than 75 with urothelial cancer. CDR3 bases: TGCGCCAGCAGCCCCCAGGGGTATAATGAAAAACTGTTTTTT. Encoded protein: CASSPQGYNEKLFF.